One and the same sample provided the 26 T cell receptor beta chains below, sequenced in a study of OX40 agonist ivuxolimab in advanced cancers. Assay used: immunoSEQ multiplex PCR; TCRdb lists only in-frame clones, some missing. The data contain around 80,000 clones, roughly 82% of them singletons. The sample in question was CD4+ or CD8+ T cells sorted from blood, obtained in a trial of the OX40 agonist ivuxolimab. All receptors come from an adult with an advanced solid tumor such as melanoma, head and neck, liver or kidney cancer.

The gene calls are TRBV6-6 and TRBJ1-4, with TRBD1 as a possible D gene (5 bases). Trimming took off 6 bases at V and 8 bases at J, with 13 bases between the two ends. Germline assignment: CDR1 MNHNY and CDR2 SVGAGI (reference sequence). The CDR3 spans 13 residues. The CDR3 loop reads CASRRGGEEKLFF. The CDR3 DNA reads TGTGCCAGCAGGCGGGGAGGGGAGGAAAAACTGTTTTTT.

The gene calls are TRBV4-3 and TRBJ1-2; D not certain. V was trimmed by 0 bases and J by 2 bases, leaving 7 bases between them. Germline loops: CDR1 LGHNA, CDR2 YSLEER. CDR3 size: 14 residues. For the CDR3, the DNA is TGCGCCAGCAGCCAAGAAAGGGCCAACTATGGCTACACCTTC. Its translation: CASSQERANYGYTF.

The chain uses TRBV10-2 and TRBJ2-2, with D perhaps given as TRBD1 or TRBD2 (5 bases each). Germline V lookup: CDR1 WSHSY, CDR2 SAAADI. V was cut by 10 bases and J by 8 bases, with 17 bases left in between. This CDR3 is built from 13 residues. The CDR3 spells CAIRDPIRGELFF. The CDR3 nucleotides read TGCGCCATAAGGGACCCTATAAGGGGGGAGCTGTTTTTT.

CDR3 sequence reads: CASSSRLAGGFNEQFF. DNA of the CDR3: TGTGCCAGCAGCTCGAGACTAGCGGGGGGTTTCAATGAGCAGTTCTTC. This sequence joins TRBV5-4 and TRBJ2-1; 13 nucleotides match TRBD2. Germline V gene sequence: CDR1 SGHNT, CDR2 YYREEE (reference sequence). CDR3 length equals 16 residues. J was trimmed by 6 bases and V by 3 bases; bases with no gene match: 6.

CDR3 region: CASSLSVQGGSTDTQYF. CDR3 nucleotide sequence: TGTGCCAGCAGCTTAAGCGTGCAGGGGGGAAGCACAGATACGCAGTATTTT. The V and J genes are TRBV7-3 and TRBJ2-3, with D maybe TRBD1 (7 bases). CDR1 and CDR2 (germline): SGHTA, FQGTGA. The CDR3 spans 17 residues. V was clipped by 1 base and J by 0 bases, with 14 bases between them.

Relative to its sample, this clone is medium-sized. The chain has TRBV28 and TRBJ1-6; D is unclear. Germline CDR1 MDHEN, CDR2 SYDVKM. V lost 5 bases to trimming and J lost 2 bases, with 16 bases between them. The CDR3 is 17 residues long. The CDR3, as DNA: TGTGCCAGCAGTCCACGGGGATTTAAGACCTATAATTCACCCCTCCACTTT. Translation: CASSPRGFKTYNSPLHF.

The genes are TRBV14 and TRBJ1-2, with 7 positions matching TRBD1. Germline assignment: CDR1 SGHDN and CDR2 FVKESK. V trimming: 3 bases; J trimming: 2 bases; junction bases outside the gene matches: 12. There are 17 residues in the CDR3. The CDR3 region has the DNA TGTGCCAGCAGCCACGCGGCCCTAGGGGGCCCAAACTATGGCTACACCTTC. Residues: CASSHAALGGPNYGYTF.

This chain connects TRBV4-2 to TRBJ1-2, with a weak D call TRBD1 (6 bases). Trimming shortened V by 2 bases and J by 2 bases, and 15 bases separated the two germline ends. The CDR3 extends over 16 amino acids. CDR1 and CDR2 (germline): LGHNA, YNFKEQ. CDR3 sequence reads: CASSQPWAGQNYGYTF. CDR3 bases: TGTGCCAGCAGCCAACCTTGGGCTGGACAGAACTATGGCTACACCTTC.

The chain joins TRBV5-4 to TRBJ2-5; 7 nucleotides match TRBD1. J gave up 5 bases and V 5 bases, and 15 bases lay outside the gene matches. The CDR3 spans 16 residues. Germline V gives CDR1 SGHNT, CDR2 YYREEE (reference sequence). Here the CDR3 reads CASSINRGAARETQYF. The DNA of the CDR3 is TGTGCCAGCAGTATTAACAGGGGCGCCGCCCGGGAGACCCAGTACTTC.

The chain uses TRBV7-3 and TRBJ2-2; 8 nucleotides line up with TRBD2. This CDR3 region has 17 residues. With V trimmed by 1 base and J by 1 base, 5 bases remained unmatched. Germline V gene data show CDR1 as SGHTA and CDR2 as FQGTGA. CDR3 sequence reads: CASSLNPGGLNTGELFF. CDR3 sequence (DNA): TGTGCCAGCAGCTTAAACCCGGGGGGGCTGAACACCGGGGAGCTGTTTTTT.

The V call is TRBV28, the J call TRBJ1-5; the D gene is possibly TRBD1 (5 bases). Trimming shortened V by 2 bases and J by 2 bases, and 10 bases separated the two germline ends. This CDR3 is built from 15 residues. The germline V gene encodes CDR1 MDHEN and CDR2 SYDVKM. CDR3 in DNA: TGTGCCAGCAGTTTACAGGGTTTTGGCAATCAGCCCCAGCATTTT. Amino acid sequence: CASSLQGFGNQPQHF.

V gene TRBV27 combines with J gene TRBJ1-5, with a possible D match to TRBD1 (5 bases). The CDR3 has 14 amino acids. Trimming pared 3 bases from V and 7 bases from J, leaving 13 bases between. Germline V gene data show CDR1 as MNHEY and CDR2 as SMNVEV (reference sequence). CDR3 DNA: TGTGCCAGCAGTTTTAACGGGGGTCGACAGCCCCAGCATTTT. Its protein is CASSFNGGRQPQHF.

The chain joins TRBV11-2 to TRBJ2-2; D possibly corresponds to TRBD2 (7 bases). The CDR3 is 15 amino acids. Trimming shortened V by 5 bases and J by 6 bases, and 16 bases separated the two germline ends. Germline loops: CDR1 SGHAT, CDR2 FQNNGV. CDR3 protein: CASSGGGESPGELFF. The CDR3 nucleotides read TGTGCCAGCAGCGGCGGGGGCGAATCCCCCGGGGAGCTGTTTTTT. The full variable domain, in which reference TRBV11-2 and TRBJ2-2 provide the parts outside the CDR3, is EAGVAQSPRYKIIEKRQSVAFWCNPISGHATLYWYQQILGQGPKLLIQFQNNGVVDDSQLPKDRFSAERLKGVDSTLKIQPAKLEDSAVYLCASSGGGESPGELFFGEGSRLTVL.

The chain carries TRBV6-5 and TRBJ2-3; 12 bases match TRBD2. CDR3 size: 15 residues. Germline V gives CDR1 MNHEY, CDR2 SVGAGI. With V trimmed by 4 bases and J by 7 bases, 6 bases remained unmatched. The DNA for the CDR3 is TGTGCCAGCAGTTCGACTAGCGGGGGTTATAATACGCAGTATTTT. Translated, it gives CASSSTSGGYNTQYF.

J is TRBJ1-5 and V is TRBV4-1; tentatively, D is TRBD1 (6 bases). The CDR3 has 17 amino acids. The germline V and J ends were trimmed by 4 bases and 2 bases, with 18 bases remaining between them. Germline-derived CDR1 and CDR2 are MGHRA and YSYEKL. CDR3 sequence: CASSPSPTGSGNQPQHF. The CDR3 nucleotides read TGCGCCAGCAGCCCATCCCCGACAGGTTCCGGCAATCAGCCCCAGCATTTT.

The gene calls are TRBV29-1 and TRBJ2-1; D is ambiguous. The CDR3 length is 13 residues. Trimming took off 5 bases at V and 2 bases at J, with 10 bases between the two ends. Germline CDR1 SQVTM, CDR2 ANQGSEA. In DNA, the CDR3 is TGCAGCGTTTGTGGGATCCCCTACAATGAGCAGTTCTTC. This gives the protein CSVCGIPYNEQFF.

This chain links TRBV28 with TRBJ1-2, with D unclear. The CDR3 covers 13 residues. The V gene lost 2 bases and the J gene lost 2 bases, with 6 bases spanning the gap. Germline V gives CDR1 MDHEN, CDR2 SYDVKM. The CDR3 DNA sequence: TGTGCCAGCAGTTTAGCTTTGAACTATGGCTACACCTTC. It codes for CASSLALNYGYTF.

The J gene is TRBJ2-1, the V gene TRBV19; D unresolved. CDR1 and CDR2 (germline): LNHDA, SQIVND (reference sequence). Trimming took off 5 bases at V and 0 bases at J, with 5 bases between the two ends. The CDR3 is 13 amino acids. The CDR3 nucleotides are TGTGCCAGTAGTCAACTCTCCTACAATGAGCAGTTCTTC. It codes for CASSQLSYNEQFF. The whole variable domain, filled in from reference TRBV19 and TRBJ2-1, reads DGGITQSPKYLFRKEGQNVTLSCEQNLNHDAMYWYRQDPGQGLRLIYYSQIVNDFQKGDIAEGYSVSREKKESFPLTVTSAQKNPTAFYLCASSQLSYNEQFFGPGTRLTVL.

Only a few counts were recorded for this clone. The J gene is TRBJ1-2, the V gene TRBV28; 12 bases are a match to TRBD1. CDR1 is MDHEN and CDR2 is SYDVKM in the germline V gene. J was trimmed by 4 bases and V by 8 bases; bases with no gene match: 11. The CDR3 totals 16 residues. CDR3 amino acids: CASRYLGQGATYGYTF. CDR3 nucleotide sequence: TGTGCCAGCCGCTATTTGGGACAGGGGGCGACCTATGGCTACACCTTC.

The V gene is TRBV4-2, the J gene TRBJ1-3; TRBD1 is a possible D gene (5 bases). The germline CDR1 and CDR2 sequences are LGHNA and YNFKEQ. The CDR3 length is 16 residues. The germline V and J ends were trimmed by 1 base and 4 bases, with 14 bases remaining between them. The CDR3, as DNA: TGTGCCAGCAGCCAAGGGGGCCCGGAGCCGGGAAACACCATATATTTT. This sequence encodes CASSQGGPEPGNTIYF.

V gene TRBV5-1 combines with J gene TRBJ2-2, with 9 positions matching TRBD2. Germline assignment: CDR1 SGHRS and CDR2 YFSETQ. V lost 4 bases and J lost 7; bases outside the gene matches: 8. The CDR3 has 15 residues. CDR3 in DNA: TGCGCCAGCAGCCTGATAGCGGGAGAAATCGGGGAGCTGTTTTTT. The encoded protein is CASSLIAGEIGELFF.

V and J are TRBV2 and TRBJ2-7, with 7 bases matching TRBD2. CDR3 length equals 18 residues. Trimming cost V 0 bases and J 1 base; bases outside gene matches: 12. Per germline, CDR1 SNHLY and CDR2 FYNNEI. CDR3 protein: CASSEAPSRDYLSYEQYF. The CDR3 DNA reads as TGTGCCAGCAGTGAAGCCCCCAGCCGGGACTACCTATCCTACGAGCAGTACTTC.

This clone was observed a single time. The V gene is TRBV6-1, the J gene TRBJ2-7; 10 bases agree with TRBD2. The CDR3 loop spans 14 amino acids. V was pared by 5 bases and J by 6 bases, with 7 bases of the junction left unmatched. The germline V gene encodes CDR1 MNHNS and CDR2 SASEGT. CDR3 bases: TGTGCCAGCAGTCCCCTAGCGGGAGAGTCCGAGCAGTACTTC. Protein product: CASSPLAGESEQYF.

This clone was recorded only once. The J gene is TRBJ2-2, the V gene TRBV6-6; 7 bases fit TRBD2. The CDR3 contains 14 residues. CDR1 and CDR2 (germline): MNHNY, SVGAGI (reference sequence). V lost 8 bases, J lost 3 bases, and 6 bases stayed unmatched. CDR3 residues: CASLAGEYTGELFF. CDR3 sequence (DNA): TGTGCCAGCCTTGCGGGGGAATACACCGGGGAGCTGTTTTTT.

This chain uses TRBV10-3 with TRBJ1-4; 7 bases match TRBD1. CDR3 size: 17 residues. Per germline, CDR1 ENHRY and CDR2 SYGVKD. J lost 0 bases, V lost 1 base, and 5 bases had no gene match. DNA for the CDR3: TGTGCCATCAGTGAGTTAGGGGGCGAGCCAACTAATGAAAAACTGTTTTTT. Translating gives CAISELGGEPTNEKLFF.

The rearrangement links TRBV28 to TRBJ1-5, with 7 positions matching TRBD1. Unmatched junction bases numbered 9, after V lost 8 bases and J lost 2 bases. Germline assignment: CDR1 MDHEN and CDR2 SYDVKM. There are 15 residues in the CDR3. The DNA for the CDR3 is TGTGCCAGCTTGACAGGGAGCGGGGGCAATCAGCCCCAGCATTTT. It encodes CASLTGSGGNQPQHF.